The clone carrying this T cell receptor beta chain was detected a few times. Its antigen is still unknown. The study ran its PCR with 60 Vbeta and 13 Jbeta primers. Sequenced by immunoSEQ multiplex PCR; TCRdb stores in-frame clones only, minus some. Of about 160,000 clones detected, about 80% appear once; the ten largest clones hold more than 0.75%. This entry is derived from a study of cytomegalovirus exposure and HLA in healthy donors. When sampled, the donors appeared nominally healthy, though they likely had unrecorded immune exposures. Findings of the study overall: The listing of 150 to 200 TCR beta chains classed them as cytomegalovirus-associated. Roughly uniform depth of sequencing across donors was assumed in presence/absence analyses.

The CDR3 is 13 amino acids. The V and J ends lost 6 bases and 3 bases, in that order; junction bases with no gene match: 4. Germline CDR1 reads MDHEN; CDR2 reads SYDVKM. The receptor was derived from a woman aged 50 to 60 in good health and CMV-seropositive. The genes are TRBV28 and TRBJ2-7, with TRBD2 matching 8 bases. The sequencing input was PBMCs. CDR3: CASSPGGYYEQYF. CDR3 DNA sequence: TGTGCCAGCAGCCCGGGGGGGTACTACGAGCAGTACTTC.